One and the same sample provided the 21 T cell receptor beta chains below, sequenced in a study of CD8+CD57+ T cells in acquired aplastic anemia. Genomic DNA, the template, was used for profiling of the TCR beta VDJ and CDR3. TCRdb passed the reads through MiXCR, listing each CDR3 protein once. The data show roughly 130,000 distinct CDR3 sequences, with 48% seen just once and about 2.7% held by the top ten. Sequenced input: sorted CD4+, CD8+, or CD8+CD57+ T cells (not recorded which) from PBMCs. The receptors stem from a human donor in good health, serving as a control.

This clonotype was counted only a few times. V and J are TRBV6-2 or TRBV6-3 and TRBJ1-1, with D unresolved. Germline V lookup: CDR1 MNHEY, CDR2 SVGEGT. The CDR3 spans 18 residues. The V end was cut by 0 bases, the J end by 0 bases, with 17 bases between. Here the CDR3 reads CASSYSKGRILMNTEAFF. The CDR3, as DNA: TGTGCCAGCAGTTACTCGAAGGGCAGGATCTTAATGAACACTGAAGCTTTCTTT.

This sequence joins TRBV15 and TRBJ1-2, with D maybe TRBD1 (6 bases). Germline V lookup: CDR1 LNHNV, CDR2 YYDKDF (reference sequence). With 4 bases removed from V and 6 bases from J, the gap between germline ends came to 18 bases. The CDR3 spans 15 residues. CDR3 loop: CATSKGGGRGHGYTF. The CDR3 DNA reads as TGTGCCACCAGCAAAGGGGGGGGGCGAGGTCATGGCTACACCTTC.

This clonotype was counted a few times. A much larger clone is a single base away; this may be a read error. The rearrangement links TRBV7-3 to TRBJ2-3; D perhaps matches TRBD1 (5 bases). CDR1 and CDR2 (germline): SGHTA, FQGTGA. This CDR3 comprises 13 residues. V was pared by 5 bases and J by 4 bases, with 10 bases between. CDR3 coding DNA: TGTGCCAGCAGCCCAGTCAGGGCAGATACGCAGTATTTT. This sequence encodes CASSPVRADTQYF.

This clonotype has at least ten counts. This sequence joins TRBV5-1 and TRBJ2-1; D gene uncertain. Trimming took off 3 bases at V and 0 bases at J, with 10 bases between the two ends. From germline, CDR1 is SGHRS and CDR2 YFSETQ. The CDR3 loop spans 15 amino acids. CDR3 sequence reads: CASSYDWSSYNEQFF. Here the CDR3 DNA reads TGCGCCAGCAGCTACGACTGGTCCTCCTACAATGAGCAGTTCTTC.

This chain uses TRBV20-1 with TRBJ1-6; 8 nucleotides match TRBD1. J was trimmed by 7 bases and V by 4 bases; bases with no gene match: 12. CDR1 DFQATT and CDR2 SNEGSKA come from the germline V gene (reference sequence). The CDR3 sequence is 16 residues long. The CDR3 protein is CSATPGGRQGNSPLHF. CDR3 DNA sequence: TGCAGTGCTACCCCCGGGGGGAGACAGGGGAATTCACCCCTCCACTTT.

This clonotype has a handful of counts. This chain uses TRBV7-2 with TRBJ1-4; the match to TRBD1 covers 7 bases. The CDR3 runs 15 residues. Germline V gene lookup returns CDR1 SGHTA and CDR2 FQGNSA. V was pared by 1 base and J by 5 bases, with 4 bases of the junction left unmatched. This chain's CDR3 is CASSLGGQINEKLFF. The CDR3 coding sequence is TGTGCCAGCAGCTTAGGGGGACAGATCAATGAAAAACTGTTTTTT.

This clonotype was picked up a small number of times. The chain carries TRBV10-3 and TRBJ2-7; TRBD2 agrees at 8 bases. The J segment lost 4 bases and the V segment lost 0 bases, leaving 8 bases of the junction unmatched. The V gene's germline CDR1 is ENHRY and CDR2 SYGVKD. This CDR3 region has 16 residues. This CDR3 reads CAISESPSSGRYEQYF. CDR3 DNA sequence: TGTGCCATCAGTGAGTCCCCCTCGAGCGGGAGATACGAGCAGTACTTC.

The chain employs TRBV2 and TRBJ1-6, with 8 bases fitting TRBD1. V was pared by 6 bases and J by 6 bases, with 7 bases of the junction left unmatched. Germline V gives CDR1 SNHLY, CDR2 FYNNEI. This CDR3 comprises 15 residues. This chain's CDR3 is CASSPRTGTNSPLHF. CDR3 nucleotides: TGTGCCAGCAGCCCAAGGACAGGGACTAATTCACCCCTCCACTTT.

For this clonotype: Because it lacks the conserved phenylalanine or tryptophan at the end, this CDR3 is likely a read error. The chain has TRBV10-3 and TRBJ1-1; D gene unclear. Trimming removed 6 bases from V and 4 bases from J, with 12 bases in between. This CDR3 region has 13 residues. Germline CDR1 reads ENHRY; CDR2 reads SYGVKD. The CDR3 is CAIRQTVGTEAFS. DNA for the CDR3: TGTGCCATCAGGCAAACAGTGGGCACTGAAGCTTTCTCT.

This clonotype appeared many times. The genes are TRBV11-2 and TRBJ2-5; 9 bases are shared with TRBD2. This CDR3 spans 16 amino acids. CDR1 is SGHAT and CDR2 is FQNNGV in the germline V gene. The V gene end was trimmed by 2 bases and the J gene end by 2 bases; junction bases not matched to a gene: 6. This chain's CDR3 is CASSLSGAGGQETQYF. CDR3 bases: TGTGCCAGCAGCTTATCGGGAGCGGGGGGACAAGAGACCCAGTACTTC.

This chain connects TRBV15 to TRBJ2-5; the match to TRBD2 covers 10 bases. This CDR3 contains 16 residues. J was trimmed by 5 bases and V by 3 bases; bases with no gene match: 9. CDR1 is LNHNV, CDR2 YYDKDF, per germline (reference sequence). The CDR3 loop reads CATSRPSGGAWETQYF. CDR3 bases: TGTGCCACCAGCAGGCCAAGCGGGGGGGCCTGGGAGACCCAGTACTTC.

This clonotype was observed many times. The chain combines TRBV14 with TRBJ2-3, with D tentatively TRBD2 (7 bases). Germline CDR1 and CDR2: SGHDN and FVKESK. The CDR3 consists of 15 residues. The V gene lost 1 base and the J gene lost 4 bases, with 12 bases spanning the gap. The CDR3 protein is CASSQGGGAADTQYF. CDR3 DNA: TGTGCCAGCAGCCAAGGAGGGGGGGCCGCAGATACGCAGTATTTT.

The rearrangement joins TRBV7-2 to TRBJ2-3, with 9 bases lining up with TRBD2. The CDR3 length is 14 residues. Losses at the gene ends were 3 bases for V and 3 bases for J; bases not matched to a gene: 1. Looked up from germline, CDR1 is SGHTA and CDR2 is FQGNSA. CDR3 DNA sequence: TGTGCCAGCAGCTTTAGCGGGGGTACAGATACGCAGTATTTT. This sequence encodes CASSFSGGTDTQYF.

The table lists this clonotype with a few counts. Just one base apart from a much larger clone, this may be a read error. The chain combines TRBV10-3 with TRBJ1-1, with 7 bases identical to TRBD1. Per the germline V gene, CDR1 is ENHRY and CDR2 is SYGVKD. The CDR3 is 13 amino acids. The trim removed 11 bases at V and 2 bases at J, leaving 8 bases unmatched. The CDR3 region has the DNA TGTGCCTGCAGGGGGACAGCAAACACTGAAGCTTTCTTT. It translates to CACRGTANTEAFF.

There are many counts of this clonotype. The chain carries TRBV6-2 or TRBV6-3 and TRBJ2-5; 10 positions match TRBD2. The CDR3 loop spans 15 amino acids. Germline lookup yields CDR1 MNHEY and CDR2 SVGEGT. V lost 8 bases and J lost 0; bases outside the gene matches: 6. The CDR3: CASRNSGGHQETQYF. The CDR3 coding sequence is TGTGCCAGCCGTAATAGCGGGGGGCACCAAGAGACCCAGTACTTC.

This clonotype was recorded many times. The chain recombines TRBV4-1 with TRBJ1-1; 7 bases agree with TRBD1. The CDR3 has 15 residues. Germline values: CDR1 MGHRA, CDR2 YSYEKL. Trimming took 5 bases from V and 2 from J; bases not matched to a gene: 8. The CDR3 is CASSIMGQPNTEAFF. CDR3 in DNA: TGCGCCAGCAGCATAATGGGACAGCCAAACACTGAAGCTTTCTTT.

This clonotype was counted many times. The rearrangement uses TRBV24-1 and TRBJ1-5; the D is unclear. V was cut by 1 base and J by 12 bases, with 9 bases left in between. The CDR3 totals 12 residues. The germline CDR1 and CDR2 sequences are KGHDR and SFDVKD. CDR3 region: CATSDFPRIQHF. The CDR3 bases are TGTGCCACCAGTGATTTCCCCCGGATCCAGCATTTT.

The J gene is TRBJ1-5, the V gene TRBV7-8, with D hard to call. V shed 3 bases and J shed 1 base, with 13 bases lying between them. The CDR3 consists of 16 residues. Germline CDR1 is SGHVS and CDR2 is FQNEAQ. DNA of the CDR3: TGTGCCAGCAGCTTTTCCCGGACGAGGAGCAATCAGCCCCAGCATTTT. The encoded protein is CASSFSRTRSNQPQHF.

This clonotype was seen repeatedly, ten times or more. The CDR3 DNA follows: TGCGCCAGCAGCCCCGGGACTAGCGGGGGGATAGAGACCCAGTACTTC. Translating gives CASSPGTSGGIETQYF. This chain connects TRBV5-1 to TRBJ2-5; 15 bases line up with TRBD2. Looked up from germline, CDR1 is SGHRS and CDR2 is YFSETQ. V shed 4 bases, J shed 4 bases, and the junction held 5 bases outside the gene matches. The CDR3 covers 16 residues.

DNA for the CDR3: TGTGCCAGCAGCCCACCGGGACAGCCAGAGACCCAGTACTTC. It specifies CASSPPGQPETQYF. This chain connects TRBV7-9 to TRBJ2-5, with 7 bases identical to TRBD1. V dropped 5 bases and J dropped 4; count of bases not matched to a gene: 7. The CDR3 is 14 amino acids. The V gene's germline CDR1 is SEHNR and CDR2 FQNEAQ (reference sequence).

This chain links TRBV24-1 with TRBJ2-5, with no clear D. The germline V and J ends were trimmed by 2 bases and 4 bases, with 1 base remaining between them. Germline CDR1 reads KGHDR; CDR2 reads SFDVKD. The CDR3 is 11 amino acids. CDR3 sequence: CATSDSETQYF. The CDR3 bases are TGTGCCACCAGTGATTCAGAGACCCAGTACTTC.